Listed here is a single T cell receptor beta chain. The antigen is unknown. The data were taken from a study of blood T cells in healthy people across ages. Study-wide findings and caveats: Relative to aged donors, long-lived donors carried more naive CD4+ cells and displayed higher diversity.

Caucasian, healthy and from Russia, the donors were aged between 6 and 90. Germline V gene lookup returns CDR1 SQVTM and CDR2 ANQGSEA. V was clipped by 0 bases and J by 2 bases, with 8 bases between them. CDR3 size: 13 residues. PCR was performed a second time for roughly 7 to 12 cycles using a sample-barcoded 5' primer and a J-beta primer mix. Each cDNA molecule was tagged by a template-switch adaptor with 12 random nucleotides. Each single sample gave us at least 2.5 million CDR3-containing paired-end reads. TCRdb re-analysed the 5' RACE reads in MiXCR, keeping a single row per CDR3 protein. Of 650,000 to 800,000 distinct CDR3 sequences in the sample, 52% are singletons; the top ten hold roughly 14%.

The specimen sequenced was blood. This chain joins TRBV29-1 and TRBJ2-7; a possible D gene is TRBD1 (5 bases). The sequence came from a woman aged 80 or over in good health. The CDR3 DNA reads TGCAGCGTTGAAGAGGGGCGAACCTACGAGCAGTACTTC. Translating it yields CSVEEGRTYEQYF.